Below, 23 T cell receptor beta chains from the same sample are listed, as sequenced in a study of blood T cells in healthy people across ages. Through a sample-barcoded 5' primer and a J-beta primer mix, a second PCR was run for roughly 6 to 11 cycles. TCRdb independently ran MiXCR on the 5' RACE reads; one entry per CDR3 protein. This table holds 650,000 to 950,000 distinct CDR3 sequences, approximately 48% found once. Material for sequencing was blood. The receptors come from a man aged 55 to 70 in good health.

This clonotype was observed at least ten times. V gene TRBV7-2 combines with J gene TRBJ2-2, with a possible D match to TRBD1 (6 bases). Per the germline V gene, CDR1 is SGHTA and CDR2 is FQGNSA. The germline V and J ends were trimmed by 5 bases and 4 bases, with 11 bases remaining between them. The CDR3 extends over 14 amino acids. The CDR3 DNA sequence: TGTGCCAGCAGCCCCAGGACAGCCACCGGGGAGCTGTTTTTT. Protein product: CASSPRTATGELFF.

The chain has TRBV7-2 and TRBJ2-7, with unresolved D. V was shortened by 1 base and J by 10 bases, with 17 bases between the two germline ends. The CDR3 length is 14 residues. Per the germline V gene, CDR1 is SGHTA and CDR2 is FQGNSA. The chain's CDR3 is CASSLDLRQEAQYF. CDR3 coding DNA: TGTGCCAGCAGCTTAGATTTACGCCAAGAGGCCCAGTACTTC.

This clonotype is a singleton in its sample. The chain joins TRBV3-1 to TRBJ1-5; no firm D call. Trimming removed 2 bases at V and 6 bases at J, with 11 bases between. The CDR3 has 14 amino acids. Germline CDR1 is LGHDT and CDR2 is YNNKEL (reference sequence). The CDR3, as DNA: TGTGCCAGCAGCCAACAAGGGTACGTTCAGCCCCAGCATTTT. Translated, it gives CASSQQGYVQPQHF.

The chain combines TRBV2 with TRBJ1-5; tentative D call: TRBD1 (6 bases). The germline V and J ends were trimmed by 3 bases and 4 bases, with 10 bases remaining between them. There are 14 residues in the CDR3. CDR1 and CDR2 (germline): SNHLY, FYNNEI. The CDR3 is CASSEGHHNQPQHF. DNA of the CDR3: TGTGCCAGCAGTGAGGGACACCATAATCAGCCCCAGCATTTT.

This clonotype appeared a few times. The rearrangement joins TRBV7-2 to TRBJ2-7, with TRBD1 matching over 7 bases. V gave up 5 bases and J gave up 0 bases; unmatched junction bases: 7. The CDR3 sequence is 15 residues long. From germline, CDR1 is SGHTA and CDR2 FQGNSA. The DNA of the CDR3 is TGTGCCAGCAGCAAGGGACAGAAGAGCTCCTACGAGCAGTACTTC. Translation gives CASSKGQKSSYEQYF.

The chain couples TRBV29-1 to TRBJ2-7; maybe TRBD1 (6 bases). V was trimmed by 7 bases and J by 0 bases, leaving 13 bases between them. The CDR3 runs 13 residues. The V gene's germline CDR1 is SQVTM and CDR2 ANQGSEA. CDR3 sequence: CSGRTVSSYEQYF. Here the CDR3 DNA reads TGCAGCGGCCGGACAGTGAGCTCCTACGAGCAGTACTTC.

The chain couples TRBV4-3 to TRBJ2-7; 9 nucleotides match TRBD1. The germline V gene has CDR1 LGHNA and CDR2 YSLEER. This CDR3 region has 16 residues. The V gene end was trimmed by 4 bases and the J gene end by 5 bases; junction bases not matched to a gene: 12. This CDR3 reads CASSRRTGTGPDEQYF. CDR3 sequence (DNA): TGCGCCAGCAGCCGTCGAACCGGGACAGGGCCTGACGAGCAGTACTTC.

This chain links TRBV7-2 with TRBJ2-1; 8 bases align to TRBD2. Germline V CDR1 and CDR2: SGHTA, FQGNSA. V shed 5 bases, J shed 0 bases, and the junction held 6 bases outside the gene matches. CDR3 length: 16 residues. CDR3 protein: CASSRTGGSSYNEQFF. CDR3 coding DNA: TGTGCCAGCAGCAGGACGGGGGGGAGCTCCTACAATGAGCAGTTCTTC.

The chain links TRBV11-2 to TRBJ2-3; 7 nucleotides line up with TRBD2. The germline CDR1 and CDR2 sequences are SGHAT and FQNNGV. Losses at the gene ends were 3 bases for V and 4 bases for J; bases not matched to a gene: 28. This CDR3 contains 22 residues. The CDR3 protein is CASSFHGRGVGGLPGRADTQYF. Written as DNA, the CDR3 is TGTGCCAGCAGCTTCCACGGTCGGGGGGTTGGTGGGCTTCCGGGTAGGGCAGATACGCAGTATTTT.

The rearrangement links TRBV5-1 to TRBJ1-2; TRBD1 aligns across 7 bases. This CDR3 contains 15 residues. Germline trimming cut 7 bases from V and 6 bases from J; bases unmatched to any gene: 15. Germline values: CDR1 SGHRS, CDR2 YFSETQ. The CDR3 sequence: CASGGEGALRDGYTF. The CDR3 nucleotides read TGCGCCAGCGGCGGAGAGGGGGCTTTGAGGGATGGCTACACCTTC.

The chain uses TRBV10-3 and TRBJ2-3, with D uncertain. V was cut by 0 bases and J by 5 bases, with 6 bases left in between. This CDR3 has 13 amino acids. Germline CDR1 reads ENHRY; CDR2 reads SYGVKD. This CDR3 is CAISESTLDTQYF. CDR3 bases: TGTGCCATCAGTGAGTCGACGCTAGATACGCAGTATTTT.

The table lists this clonotype with a few counts. This sequence joins TRBV20-1 and TRBJ2-2; D is possibly TRBD1 (5 bases). V gave up 6 bases and J gave up 8 bases, with 13 bases separating them. CDR1 is DFQATT, CDR2 SNEGSKA, per germline (reference sequence). This CDR3 comprises 12 residues. The CDR3, as DNA: TGCAGTGCCCCTTGGCAGGGAGGGGAGCTGTTTTTT. This translates into CSAPWQGGELFF.

Here the CDR3 DNA reads TGTGCCAGCAGTACTGGAGCGGGAGGCTACACCTTC. Amino acids: CASSTGAGGYTF. V and J are TRBV27 and TRBJ1-2, with D unresolved. CDR3 size: 12 residues. Germline CDR1 reads MNHEY; CDR2 reads SMNVEV (reference sequence). The V and J ends lost 5 bases and 8 bases respectively, with 12 bases between them.

The chain joins TRBV21-1 to TRBJ2-5; no check of the table's D call, TRBD1, against the DNA was made. TRBV21-1 is a documented pseudogene. The CDR3 consists of 17 residues. The chain's CDR3 is CASSKGIGQALQETQYF. CDR3 coding DNA: TGTGCCAGCAGCAAAGGGATAGGACAGGCCCTACAAGAGACCCAGTACTTC.

The chain has TRBV3-1 and TRBJ1-4, with 8 bases identical to TRBD1. Germline trimming cut 5 bases from V and 4 bases from J; bases unmatched to any gene: 6. Germline V gene sequence: CDR1 LGHDT, CDR2 YNNKEL (reference sequence). This CDR3 comprises 15 residues. This CDR3 reads CASSWRQGNNEKLFF. DNA for the CDR3: TGTGCCAGCAGCTGGAGACAGGGGAATAATGAAAAACTGTTTTTT. Supplemented by reference TRBV3-1 and TRBJ1-4, the full variable domain reads DTAVSQTPKYLVTQMGNDKSIKCEQNLGHDTMYWYKQDSKKFLKIMFSYNNKELIINETVPNRFSPKSPDKAHLNLHINSLELGDSAVYFCASSWRQGNNEKLFFGSGTQLSVL.

The V gene is TRBV21-1, the J gene TRBJ2-4; the D call in the table, TRBD1, was not verified against the DNA. TRBV21-1 is labeled a pseudogene. The CDR3 runs to 22 residues. The CDR3 region has the DNA TGTGCCAGCAGCAAAGCGGACTCCGGGACAGGGATCGTGGTATTAGCCAAAAACATTCAGTACTTC. Amino acids: CASSKADSGTGIVVLAKNIQYF.

In its sample, this clonotype was seen a few times. The rearrangement joins TRBV7-2 to TRBJ2-3, with D tentatively TRBD1 or TRBD2 (6 bases each). This CDR3 spans 14 amino acids. V gave up 1 base and J gave up 5 bases, with 10 bases separating them. Per the germline V gene, CDR1 is SGHTA and CDR2 is FQGNSA. The CDR3 loop reads CASSLGGAQDTQYF. The CDR3 DNA follows: TGTGCCAGCAGCTTAGGGGGGGCCCAAGATACGCAGTATTTT.

This clonotype was picked up one time. V usage is TRBV2 and J usage is TRBJ2-3; D may be TRBD2 (5 bases). From germline, CDR1 is SNHLY and CDR2 FYNNEI. The V end was cut by 6 bases, the J end by 2 bases, with 9 bases between. There are 13 residues in the CDR3. The CDR3 nucleotides read TGTGCCAGCAGGACCGGACTCACAGATACGCAGTATTTT. Translating it yields CASRTGLTDTQYF.

The chain carries TRBV28 and TRBJ1-2; D unresolved. In germline, CDR1 is MDHEN, CDR2 SYDVKM. The CDR3 is made up of 14 amino acids. Trimming took 1 base from V and 3 from J, leaving 9 bases between them. DNA of the CDR3: TGTGCCAGCAGTTTATCGGAGCGCCACTATGGCTACACCTTC. Encoded protein: CASSLSERHYGYTF.

V gene TRBV5-5 combines with J gene TRBJ2-6; no clear D gene. The CDR3 is 17 residues long. The V and J ends lost 2 bases and 0 bases respectively, with 12 bases between them. Germline lookup yields CDR1 SGHKS and CDR2 YYEKEE (reference sequence). The CDR3, as DNA: TGTGCCAGCAGCTTTACCGACTCCTCCTCTGGGGCCAACGTCCTGACTTTC. Translated, it gives CASSFTDSSSGANVLTF.

The rearrangement links TRBV10-3 to TRBJ1-2; D gene ambiguous. V lost 3 bases and J 6 bases, leaving 11 bases between the germline ends. This CDR3 is 13 amino acids long. The germline V gene encodes CDR1 ENHRY and CDR2 SYGVKD. In nucleotides, the CDR3 is TGTGCCATCAGTGATGGTCTGAGGGATGGCTACACCTTC. This gives the protein CAISDGLRDGYTF.

This clonotype showed up just a few times. The chain joins TRBV6-2 or TRBV6-3 to TRBJ1-1; TRBD1 might be the D (6 bases). The V and J ends lost 7 bases and 6 bases respectively, with 21 bases between them. The CDR3 loop spans 15 amino acids. CDR1 is MNHEY and CDR2 is SVGEGT in the germline V gene. The CDR3 DNA follows: TGTGCCAGCACTCGTCCCGGGGGGCTGGGAGCTGAAGCTTTCTTT. Translated, it gives CASTRPGGLGAEAFF.

V and J are TRBV20-1 and TRBJ2-3, with unresolved D. Germline V gives CDR1 DFQATT, CDR2 SNEGSKA (reference sequence). The CDR3 sequence is 12 residues long. Trimming pared 1 base from V and 4 bases from J, leaving 6 bases between. The CDR3 loop reads CSARVGADTQYF. CDR3 coding DNA: TGCAGTGCTAGAGTTGGAGCAGATACGCAGTATTTT.